Reported below is one T cell receptor (beta chain). An input of about 0.5 to 1 ug of RNA was subjected to reverse transcription using random hexamers. By means of immunoSEQ multiplex PCR, TCR beta CDR3 spanning 54 Vbeta and 13 Jbeta underwent amplification. TCRdb analysed the immunoSEQ multiplex PCR reads with MiXCR anew, one entry per CDR3 protein. The sample lists around 270,000 distinct CDR3 sequences, over 75% seen once, with around 0.2% in the top ten. The multiple sclerosis control group was made up of treatment-naive patients with stable or active relapsing-remitting disease. This specimen comes from a study of CD8 T cells in Susac syndrome. The CDR3 runs 14 residues. Germline CDR1 reads WSHSY; CDR2 reads SAAADI. V lost 2 bases to trimming and J lost 3 bases; unmatched junction nucleotides: 3.

Source material: CD8+ T cells from PBMCs. This TCR derives from a human donor with multiple sclerosis. The J gene is TRBJ2-7, the V gene TRBV10-2; TRBD2 aligns across 8 bases. The CDR3 DNA reads TGCGCCAGCAGTGAGGGGACTAGGGGCTACGAGCAGTACTTC. Translated: CASSEGTRGYEQYF.